These 7 T cell receptor beta chains were sequenced from one sample in a study of blood T cell repertoires in COVID-19 (TCRdb year 2020). The library relied on the immunoSEQ multiplex PCR assay. TCRdb took over this immuneACCESS table, retaining in-frame rearrangements with V and J assigned. Such tables are incomplete; in checked studies, under half of the missing clones stem from an unresolved V gene, and the remainder is unexplained. The table for this sample lists some 96,000 clones; approximately 90% of them were counted only once. About 1.7% of the sample goes to the ten largest clones. Sequenced: peripheral blood. The source is a man aged 55 to 70 with acute or convalescent COVID-19.

The chain combines TRBV18 with TRBJ1-1; D call uncertain. Germline values: CDR1 KGHSH, CDR2 LQKENI. Between the trimmed V and J ends, which lost 2 bases and 2 bases, there was a span of 9 bases. The CDR3 has 14 residues. The CDR3 loop is CASSPSQENTEAFF. Here the CDR3 DNA reads TGTGCCAGCTCACCAAGCCAGGAAAACACTGAAGCTTTCTTT.

This rearrangement joins TRBV19 to TRBJ1-5; weak D call: TRBD1 (6 bases). CDR3 length: 14 residues. The V gene's germline CDR1 is LNHDA and CDR2 SQIVND (reference sequence). The V end lost 6 bases, the J end lost 3 bases, and 12 bases lay between the germline ends. The CDR3 DNA sequence: TGTGCCAGTAGCCCAGGGGCGGACAATCAGCCCCAGCATTTT. It is translated as CASSPGADNQPQHF.

This chain links TRBV27 with TRBJ2-7, with D perhaps TRBD2 (5 bases). V lost 3 bases and J 0 bases, leaving 15 bases between the germline ends. CDR3 length equals 16 residues. The germline CDR1 and CDR2 sequences are MNHEY and SMNVEV (reference sequence). CDR3 sequence: CASSFIPAGHSYEQYF. CDR3 coding DNA: TGTGCCAGCAGTTTTATCCCGGCGGGTCACTCCTACGAGCAGTACTTC.

The gene calls are TRBV2 and TRBJ2-7; D is ambiguous. CDR3 length equals 12 residues. Germline V lookup: CDR1 SNHLY, CDR2 FYNNEI. V shed 7 bases and J shed 4 bases, with 11 bases lying between them. The CDR3 loop is CASTKEVYEQYF. The CDR3 region has the DNA TGTGCCAGCACCAAAGAGGTATACGAGCAGTACTTC.

The chain links TRBV7-8 to TRBJ1-1; D is unclear. V gave up 2 bases and J gave up 0 bases, with 4 bases separating them. Germline lookup yields CDR1 SGHVS and CDR2 FQNEAQ. This CDR3 contains 13 residues. CDR3 in amino acids: CASSLSLNTEAFF. CDR3 in DNA: TGTGCCAGCAGCTTAAGCTTGAACACTGAAGCTTTCTTT.

The chain joins TRBV19 to TRBJ1-1; tentatively, D is TRBD1 (6 bases). Trimming left V 4 bases short and J 11 bases short, with 14 bases between. Germline V gene data show CDR1 as LNHDA and CDR2 as SQIVND (reference sequence). The CDR3 is 12 residues long. Here the CDR3 reads CASSTMGHPAFF. The CDR3 DNA reads as TGTGCCAGTAGTACCATGGGACATCCCGCTTTCTTT.

J is TRBJ1-1 and V is TRBV6-5, with 11 bases aligning to TRBD1. Germline V gives CDR1 MNHEY, CDR2 SVGAGI. V was pared by 6 bases and J by 10 bases, with 7 bases of the junction left unmatched. This CDR3 is built from 13 residues. CDR3 bases: TGTGCCAGCAGGGGACAGGGGGGTTGGCGAGCTTTCTTT. This sequence encodes CASRGQGGWRAFF.